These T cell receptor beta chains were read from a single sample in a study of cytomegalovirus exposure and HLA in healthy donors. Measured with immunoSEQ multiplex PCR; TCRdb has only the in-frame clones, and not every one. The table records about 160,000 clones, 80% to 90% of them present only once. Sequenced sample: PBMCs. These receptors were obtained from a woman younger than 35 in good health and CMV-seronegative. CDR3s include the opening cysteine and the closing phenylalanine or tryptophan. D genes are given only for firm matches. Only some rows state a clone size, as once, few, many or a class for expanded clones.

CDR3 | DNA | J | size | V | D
CASSPGGSQPQHF | TGTGCCAGCAGTCCCGGGGGTTCCCAGCCCCAGCATTTT | TRBJ1-5 | few | TRBV28 | -
CASSPGGWREAFF | TGCGCCAGCAGCCCAGGGGGTTGGCGAGAAGCTTTCTTT | TRBJ1-1 | - | TRBV5-1 | TRBD1
CASRDQFGQEAFF | TGTGCCAGCAGGGACCAATTTGGACAGGAAGCTTTCTTT | TRBJ1-1 | once | TRBV2 | -
CASSEDPGWDTQYF | TGTGCCAGCAGTGAAGACCCAGGGTGGGATACGCAGTATTTT | TRBJ2-3 | - | TRBV6-1 | -
CASSAQGGNTIYF | TGTGCCAGCAGCGCCCAGGGGGGAAACACCATATATTTT | TRBJ1-3 | - | TRBV7-9 | -
CAWSRGRGNIQYF | TGTGCCTGGAGTCGGGGCAGGGGGAACATTCAGTACTTC | TRBJ2-4 | - | TRBV30 | TRBD1
CASRISARDEQFF | TGCGCCAGCAGGATCTCCGCTAGAGATGAGCAGTTCTTC | TRBJ2-1 | - | TRBV10-2 | -
CATSRVVSGNEQFF | TGTGCCACCAGCAGAGTTGTGTCGGGGAATGAGCAGTTCTTC | TRBJ2-1 | - | TRBV15 | -
CASSRTGSVGEEQYF | TGTGCCAGCAGCCGTACGGGATCCGTTGGGGAGGAGCAGTACTTC | TRBJ2-7 | - | TRBV7-2 | -
CASSFLVQGRTGELFF | TGTGCCAGCAGCTTTCTGGTCCAGGGTCGAACCGGGGAGCTGTTTTTT | TRBJ2-2 | - | TRBV28 | -
CASSVGQATGPAAGELFF | TGTGCCAGCAGCGTGGGGCAGGCTACGGGCCCGGCCGCCGGGGAGCTGTTTTTT | TRBJ2-2 | - | TRBV9 | -
CASRSDRAGSYEQYF | TGTGCCAGCAGAAGCGACAGGGCAGGGTCCTACGAGCAGTACTTC | TRBJ2-7 | - | TRBV27 | TRBD1
CASSTLPGVTSGRIHEQYF | TGTGCCAGCAGTACCCTCCCAGGGGTGACTAGCGGGAGGATCCACGAGCAGTACTTC | TRBJ2-7 | - | TRBV28 | TRBD2
CASSLAGDYNEQFF | TGTGCCAGCAGTTTGGCGGGGGATTACAATGAGCAGTTCTTC | TRBJ2-1 | - | TRBV27 | TRBD2
CASSVRRGGYTF | TGTGCCAGCAGTGTCCGAAGGGGTGGCTACACCTTC | TRBJ1-2 | - | TRBV2 | -
CASGSDRGPKNIQYF | TGTGCCAGCGGTTCGGACAGGGGGCCCAAAAACATTCAGTACTTC | TRBJ2-4 | - | TRBV2 | TRBD1
CASSLGQGYDTQYF | TGCGCCAGCAGCTTGGGGCAGGGGTACGATACGCAGTATTTT | TRBJ2-3 | - | TRBV5-1 | -
CASSLGREWAYNEQFF | TGTGCCAGCAGCTTAGGCCGGGAGTGGGCCTACAATGAGCAGTTCTTC | TRBJ2-1 | - | TRBV11-2 | -
CASRVITGTSGIGEQFF | TGCGCCAGCAGGGTCATTACCGGGACTAGCGGGATTGGTGAGCAGTTCTTC | TRBJ2-1 | - | TRBV5-1 | TRBD2
CASSVGQGFGPQKTQYF | TGTGCCAGCAGCGTTGGACAGGGGTTCGGCCCGCAAAAAACCCAGTACTTC | TRBJ2-5 | - | TRBV9 | TRBD1
CASSLGQSEKLFF | TGCGCCAGCAGCTTGGGGCAGTCTGAAAAACTGTTTTTT | TRBJ1-4 | few | TRBV5-1 | -
CASSPLSGSGANVLTF | TGTGCCAGCAGTCCCTTATCGGGCTCTGGGGCCAACGTCCTGACTTTC | TRBJ2-6 | few | TRBV27 | -
CASSEAEGQGYGYTF | TGTGCCAGCAGTGAAGCGGAAGGACAGGGTTATGGCTACACCTTC | TRBJ1-2 | few | TRBV6-1 | TRBD1
CASSLGQGMNTEAFF | TGTGCCAGCTCACTGGGCCAGGGCATGAACACTGAAGCTTTCTTT | TRBJ1-1 | - | TRBV18 | -
CASSLERGTVSYEQYF | TGTGCCAGCAGCTTGGAACGGGGGACAGTCTCCTACGAGCAGTACTTC | TRBJ2-7 | few | TRBV5-8 | -
CASSGRDSSETQYF | TGCGCCAGCAGCGGAAGGGACAGCTCAGAGACCCAGTACTTC | TRBJ2-5 | - | TRBV5-1 | TRBD1
CASSPQGVWEKLFF | TGTGCCAGCAGTCCTCAGGGGGTCTGGGAAAAACTGTTTTTT | TRBJ1-4 | - | TRBV27 | TRBD1
CASSTDRGVNYEQYF | TGTGCCAGCAGCACAGACAGGGGGGTGAACTACGAGCAGTACTTC | TRBJ2-7 | - | TRBV13 | TRBD1
CASSLYGVGDNSPLHF | TGTGCCAGCAGCTTGTACGGGGTCGGGGATAATTCACCCCTCCACTTT | TRBJ1-6 | - | TRBV5-6 | -
CAISDPIYGYTF | TGTGCCATCAGTGATCCCATTTATGGCTACACCTTC | TRBJ1-2 | few | TRBV10-3 | -
CASSLQAAYEQYF | TGCGCCAGCAGCTTACAGGCGGCCTACGAGCAGTACTTC | TRBJ2-7 | - | TRBV5-1 | -
CASSFQGTTNEKLFF | TGTGCCAGCAGCTTCCAGGGGACAACTAATGAAAAACTGTTTTTT | TRBJ1-4 | - | TRBV7-9 | -